Sequencing of this TCR beta chain was carried out in a study of long-term antiretroviral therapy in people with HIV. The table lists this clone with a count of one. The target antigen is unknown. This CDR3 is built from 13 residues. Germline V lookup: CDR1 MDHEN, CDR2 SYDVKM. V lost 1 base and J lost 8, with 9 bases in between. It was version v3.0 of the immunoSEQ assay that was run at survey level. Target depth was roughly 40,000-55,000 T-cell genomes per sample. The data were produced by immunoSEQ multiplex PCR, yet TCRdb's version contains in-frame clones alone and is incomplete. This table holds 25,000 to 30,000 clones, around 80% found once. Overall study findings and caveats: Repertoires from HIV showed CDR3 length ranges narrower than those of controls. Once patients were on ART, diversity went higher but still fell short of transplant donor controls. Dominance of pre-ART expanded clones persisted, fluctuating and often declining after ART.

Sequencing used unsorted PBMCs, obtained 3 years after starting antiretroviral therapy. The chain links TRBV28 to TRBJ2-1; D perhaps matches TRBD1 (5 bases). This clonotype was obtained from a man between 40 and 49 years old with HIV. CDR3 nucleotide sequence: TGTGCCAGCAGTTTATTTCGCAGGGATGAGCAGTTCTTC. As protein: CASSLFRRDEQFF. Combining the CDR3 with reference TRBV28 and TRBJ2-1 gives the whole variable domain DVKVTQSSRYLVKRTGEKVFLECVQDMDHENMFWYRQDPGLGLRLIYFSYDVKMKEKGDIPEGYSVSREKKERFSLILESASTNQTSMYLCASSLFRRDEQFFGPGTRLTVL.